This T cell receptor beta chain originates from a study of early stage breast cancer tumors. Study background: ER+/PR+/HER2- status applied to about 70% of the 16 invasive breast tumors. Average read coverage per sample was roughly 9.3-fold. Overall study findings and caveats: Tumors had approximately 2.5-fold higher T cell density and higher clonality than adjacent normal breast tissue.

In the case of this clone: The target antigen is unknown.

Using immunoSEQ multiplex PCR, the repertoire was profiled, and TCRdb retains in-frame clones only, with some absent. Of about 72,000 clones in the sample, roughly three quarters are singletons; the top ten hold 3% to 3.5%. J gave up 4 bases and V 8 bases, and 4 bases lay outside the gene matches. CDR1 is SNHLY and CDR2 is FYNNEI in the germline V gene. The CDR3 contains 13 residues. V usage is TRBV2 and J usage is TRBJ2-5; 10 bases align to TRBD2. Material: blood. The clonotype was recovered from a person aged 55 to 69 with breast cancer. Here the CDR3 DNA reads TGTGCCAGCCAGCGGGAGGGCCGAGAGACCCAGTACTTC. It translates to CASQREGRETQYF.